This T cell receptor beta chain appears in the sequencing data of a study of T cell changes during pregnancy in multiple sclerosis. Here immunoSEQ multiplex PCR was the method, and the copy in TCRdb shows in-frame clones only, minus some. The sample contains more than 85,000 clones, 94% of which appear only once. This CDR3 contains 17 residues. CDR1 SGHDT and CDR2 YYEEEE come from the germline V gene. The junction had 11 bases not matched to a gene; V was cut back by 1 base and J by 6 bases. The sequences come from peripheral blood, collected after pregnancy. The rearrangement links TRBV5-6 to TRBJ2-1; 9 bases map to TRBD2. The receptor's source is a female donor in good health, enrolled as a control in a pregnancy study. The CDR3 DNA sequence: TGTGCCAGCAGCTTGATCGCGGGAGGGCCTCCCACCAATGAGCAGTTCTTC. Translating it yields CASSLIAGGPPTNEQFF.